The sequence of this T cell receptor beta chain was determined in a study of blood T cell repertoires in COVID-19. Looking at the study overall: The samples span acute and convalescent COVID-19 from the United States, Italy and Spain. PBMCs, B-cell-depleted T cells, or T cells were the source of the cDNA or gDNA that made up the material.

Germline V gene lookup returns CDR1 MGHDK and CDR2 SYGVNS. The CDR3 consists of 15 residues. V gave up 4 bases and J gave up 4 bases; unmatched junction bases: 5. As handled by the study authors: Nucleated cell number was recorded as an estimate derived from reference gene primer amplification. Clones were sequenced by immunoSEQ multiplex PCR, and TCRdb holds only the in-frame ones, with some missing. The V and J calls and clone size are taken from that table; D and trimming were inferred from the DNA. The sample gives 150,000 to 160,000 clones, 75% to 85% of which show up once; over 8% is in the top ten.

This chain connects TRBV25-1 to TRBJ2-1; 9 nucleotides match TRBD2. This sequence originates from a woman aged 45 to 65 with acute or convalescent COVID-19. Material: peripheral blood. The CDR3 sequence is CASSGGTSKYNEQFF. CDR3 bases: TGTGCCAGCAGTGGAGGGACTAGCAAATACAATGAGCAGTTCTTC.